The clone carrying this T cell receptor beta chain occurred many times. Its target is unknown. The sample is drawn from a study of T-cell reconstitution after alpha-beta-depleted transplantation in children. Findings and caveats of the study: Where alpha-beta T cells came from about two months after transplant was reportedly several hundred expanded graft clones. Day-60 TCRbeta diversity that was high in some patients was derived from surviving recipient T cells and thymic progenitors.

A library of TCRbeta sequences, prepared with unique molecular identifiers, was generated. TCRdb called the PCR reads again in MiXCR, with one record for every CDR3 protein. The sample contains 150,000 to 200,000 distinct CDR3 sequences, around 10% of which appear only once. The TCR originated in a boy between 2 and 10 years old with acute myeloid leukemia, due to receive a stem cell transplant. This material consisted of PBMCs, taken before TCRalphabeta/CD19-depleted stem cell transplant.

CDR3 nucleotides: TGTGCCACCAGTGACCCTAAGACAGGGAGGGTGGGGCAGTTCTTC. Its protein product is CATSDPKTGRVGQFF. The chain carries TRBV24-1 and TRBJ2-1, with D perhaps assigned TRBD1 or TRBD2 (7 bases each). This CDR3 region has 15 residues. CDR1 KGHDR and CDR2 SFDVKD come from the germline V gene. Trimming pared 4 bases from V and 12 bases from J, leaving 21 bases between.